This T cell receptor beta chain originates from a study of shared clonotypes between healthy human individuals. Findings and caveats of the study: Estimated richness values were generally larger in naive subsets than in memory subsets.

In regard to this clone: Its antigen is still unknown.

Profiled with immunoSEQ multiplex PCR; TCRdb holds only in-frame clones, not every one. The sample lists roughly 1,500,000 clones; less than 99% were seen once. This TCR was recovered from a man aged 30-40 years in good health. Material: naive CD4+ T cells sorted from blood. Subset noted: CD45RA+ positively selected.

CDR3 protein: CASSVKRGNNEQFF. The CDR3, as DNA: TGTGCCAGCTCGGTGAAGCGGGGGAACAATGAGCAGTTCTTC. The gene calls are TRBV18 and TRBJ2-1; 8 bases match TRBD2. V lost 6 bases to trimming and J lost 5 bases; unmatched junction nucleotides: 6. This CDR3 region has 14 residues. Looked up from germline, CDR1 is KGHSH and CDR2 is LQKENI.